The source of this T cell receptor (beta chain) is a study of blood T cell repertoires in COVID-19. Study as a whole: Whether acute or convalescent, the COVID-19 samples came from the United States, Italy and Spain. PBMCs, B-cell-depleted T cells, or T cells provided the cDNA or gDNA that made up the material.

Under the authors' procedure: Estimation of nucleated cell counts relied on the amplification of reference gene primers. The table came from immunoSEQ multiplex PCR; TCRdb's copy has only in-frame clones and leaves some out. V, J and clone size are taken as reported in that table, and D and trimming were inferred from the DNA itself. The sample lists roughly 200,000 clones, around 79% occurring once. Germline V CDR1 and CDR2: SSHAT, FNYEAQ (reference sequence). The CDR3 is 15 residues long. V was clipped by 3 bases and J by 2 bases, with 12 bases between them. The chain carries TRBV7-7 and TRBJ2-3, with D possibly matching TRBD2 (6 bases). Sequencing used peripheral blood. The receptor's source is a man in his fifties who had recovered from COVID-19. CDR3 sequence reads: CASSFSGRPTDTQYF. The CDR3 DNA follows: TGTGCCAGCAGCTTCTCCGGGAGACCCACAGATACGCAGTATTTT.